This entry features one T cell receptor (beta chain) sequence. Its target is unknown. Stimulation used 7.5 to 10 ug/mL lysate from CMV-infected fibroblasts. Memory cells lacking CD40L and CD69 with high CD45RO were sorted. The immunoSEQ assay was version 4, run in survey mode. TCRdb's table, derived via immunoSEQ multiplex PCR, lists solely in-frame clones and lacks some. The sample consists of 40,000 to 55,000 clones, 75% to 85% of them appearing once. Looked up from germline, CDR1 is LNHDA and CDR2 is SQIVND (reference sequence). The CDR3 covers 16 residues. J was trimmed by 6 bases and V by 1 base; bases with no gene match: 4. The sample originates from a study of persistence of HIV-infected CD4 T cells.

This rearrangement joins TRBV19 to TRBJ1-5, with 12 bases aligning to TRBD1. The sequences come from CD4+ T cells sorted from PBMCs after roughly 17-hour stimulation, collected from a patient who received antiretroviral therapy. This receptor was identified in an adult man with HIV who was CMV-seropositive. The CDR3 DNA sequence: TGTGCCAGTAGTATAGTAGGGACAGGGGGCGGTCAGCCCCAGCATTTT. Translating it yields CASSIVGTGGGQPQHF. The whole variable domain, remainder taken from reference TRBV19 and TRBJ1-5, is DGGITQSPKYLFRKEGQNVTLSCEQNLNHDAMYWYRQDPGQGLRLIYYSQIVNDFQKGDIAEGYSVSREKKESFPLTVTSAQKNPTAFYLCASSIVGTGGGQPQHFGDGTRLSIL.